This T cell receptor beta chain was documented in a study of cytomegalovirus exposure and HLA in healthy donors. The CDR3 sequence is 14 residues long. Looked up from germline, CDR1 is SGHDT and CDR2 is YYEEEE. Deletions cut 2 bases from V and 1 base from J, with 9 bases between. Findings of the study overall: Many donors carried some public TCRs, although rarity characterized most TCR sequences.

Comment on this clone: Its antigen remains unidentified.

This table comes from immunoSEQ multiplex PCR, and its TCRdb copy is limited to in-frame clones, with some not included. The sample contains about 200,000 clones, roughly 84% of which appear only once. This TCR was recovered from a woman aged 30 to 39 in good health and CMV-seropositive. The V call is TRBV5-6, the J call TRBJ1-2, with D possibly TRBD1 on 5 matching bases. Sequencing was carried out using PBMCs. CDR3 in DNA: TGTGCCAGCAGCTTTGGGGGGAATAACTATGGCTACACCTTC. Translated, it gives CASSFGGNNYGYTF.